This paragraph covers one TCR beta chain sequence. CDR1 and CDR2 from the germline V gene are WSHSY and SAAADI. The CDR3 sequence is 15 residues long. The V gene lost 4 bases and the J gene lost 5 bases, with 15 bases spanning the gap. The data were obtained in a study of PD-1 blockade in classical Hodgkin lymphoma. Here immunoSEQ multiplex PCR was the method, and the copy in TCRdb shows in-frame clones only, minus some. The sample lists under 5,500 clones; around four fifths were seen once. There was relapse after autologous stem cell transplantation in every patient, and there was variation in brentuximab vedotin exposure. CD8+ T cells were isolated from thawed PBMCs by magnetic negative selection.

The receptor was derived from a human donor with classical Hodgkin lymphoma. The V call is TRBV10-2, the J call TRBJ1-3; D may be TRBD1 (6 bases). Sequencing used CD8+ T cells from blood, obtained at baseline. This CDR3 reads CASSVGRGHRNTIYF. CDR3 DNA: TGCGCCAGCAGTGTGGGTAGGGGACACCGAAACACCATATATTTT.